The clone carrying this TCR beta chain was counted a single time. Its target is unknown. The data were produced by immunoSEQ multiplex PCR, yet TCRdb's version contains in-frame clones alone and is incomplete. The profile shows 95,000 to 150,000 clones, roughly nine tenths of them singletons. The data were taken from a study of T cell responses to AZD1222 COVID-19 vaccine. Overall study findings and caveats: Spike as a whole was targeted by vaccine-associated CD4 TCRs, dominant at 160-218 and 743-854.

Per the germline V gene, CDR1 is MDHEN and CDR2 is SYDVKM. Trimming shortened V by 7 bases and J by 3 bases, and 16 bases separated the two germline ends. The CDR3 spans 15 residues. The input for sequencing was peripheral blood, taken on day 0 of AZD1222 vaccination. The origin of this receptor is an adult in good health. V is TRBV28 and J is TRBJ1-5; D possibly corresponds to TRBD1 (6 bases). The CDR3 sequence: CASTYRVLFNQPQHF. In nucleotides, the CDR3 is TGTGCCAGCACCTACAGGGTGCTTTTCAATCAGCCCCAGCATTTT.